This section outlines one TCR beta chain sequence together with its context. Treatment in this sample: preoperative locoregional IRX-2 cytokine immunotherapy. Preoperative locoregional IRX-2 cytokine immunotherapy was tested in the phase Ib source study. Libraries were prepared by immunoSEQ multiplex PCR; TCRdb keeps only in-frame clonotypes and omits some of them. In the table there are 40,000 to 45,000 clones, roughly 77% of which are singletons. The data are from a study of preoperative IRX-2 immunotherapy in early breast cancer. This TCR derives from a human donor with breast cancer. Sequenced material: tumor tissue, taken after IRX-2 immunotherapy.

CDR3 DNA: TGCGCCAGCAGCCAAGTCCCAGACCGCCGATCATCGCCCCAGCATTTT. Amino acids: CASSQVPDRRSSPQHF. The chain is built from TRBV1 and TRBJ1-5. TRBV1 represents a pseudogene. This CDR3 region has 16 residues.